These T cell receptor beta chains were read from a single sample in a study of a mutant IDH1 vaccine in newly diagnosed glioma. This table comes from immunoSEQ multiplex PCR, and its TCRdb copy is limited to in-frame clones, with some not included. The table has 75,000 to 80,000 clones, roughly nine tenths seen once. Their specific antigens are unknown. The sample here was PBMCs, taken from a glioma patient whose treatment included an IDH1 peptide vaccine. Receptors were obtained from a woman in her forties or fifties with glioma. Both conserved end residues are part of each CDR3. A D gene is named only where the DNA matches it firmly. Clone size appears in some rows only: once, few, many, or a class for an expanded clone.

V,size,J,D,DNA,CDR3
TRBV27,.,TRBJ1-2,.,TGTGCCAGCAGTCGAAAGACAGGCCCGGGGAATAACTATGGCTACACCTTC,CASSRKTGPGNNYGYTF
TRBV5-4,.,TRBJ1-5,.,TGTGCCAGCAGCTTTTTCGATACCAGTCAGCCCCAGCATTTT,CASSFFDTSQPQHF
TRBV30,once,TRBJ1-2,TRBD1,TGTGCCTGGAGATATCGGGACAGGGTCGGCGGCTACACCTTC,CAWRYRDRVGGYTF
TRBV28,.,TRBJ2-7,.,TGTGCCAGCAGCTTCCCTCAACGCACCGAGCAGTACTTC,CASSFPQRTEQYF
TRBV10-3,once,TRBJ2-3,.,TGTGCCATCAGAAAACGGGAATCGGGCACAGATACGCAGTATTTT,CAIRKRESGTDTQYF
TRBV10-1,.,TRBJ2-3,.,TGCGCCAGCAGCCGACAGGGCACAGATACGCAGTATTTT,CASSRQGTDTQYF
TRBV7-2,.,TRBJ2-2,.,TGTGCCAGCAGCTTAGGGCCCTACGACGGGGAGCTGTTTTTT,CASSLGPYDGELFF
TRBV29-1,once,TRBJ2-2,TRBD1,TGCAGCGTAGGAACAGGGGGCGAGGGAACCGGGGAGCTGTTTTTT,CSVGTGGEGTGELFF
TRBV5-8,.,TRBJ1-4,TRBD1,TGTGCCAGCAGCCAAGGACAGGGGAGAAATGAAAAACTGTTTTTT,CASSQGQGRNEKLFF
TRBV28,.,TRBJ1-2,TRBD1,TGTGCCAGCACCCAGTTCGGTACAGGGGGAAATGGCTACACCTTC,CASTQFGTGGNGYTF
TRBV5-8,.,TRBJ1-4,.,TGTGCCAGCAGCTTGAGCGGGTCCCGCCCCTACGAAAAACTGTTTTTT,CASSLSGSRPYEKLFF
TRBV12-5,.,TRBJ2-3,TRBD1,TGTGCTAGTGGTTTGGACGGGGGACAGGGTCTTTATACGCAGTATTTT,CASGLDGGQGLYTQYF
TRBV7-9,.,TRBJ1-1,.,TGTGCCAGCAGCTGGACGGCCACTGAAGCTTTCTTT,CASSWTATEAFF
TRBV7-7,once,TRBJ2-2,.,TGTGCTAGCAGCTTAGGGGGCTACGCGGGGACCGGGGAGCTGTTTTTT,CASSLGGYAGTGELFF
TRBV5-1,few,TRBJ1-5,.,TGCGCCAGCAGTCGTTCGGGAGATAGCAATCAGCCCCAGCATTTT,CASSRSGDSNQPQHF
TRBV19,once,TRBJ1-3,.,TGTGCCAGTAGTTCCGCCTCGGTCCGAAACACCATATATTTT,CASSSASVRNTIYF
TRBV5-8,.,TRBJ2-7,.,TGTGCCAGCAACTGGGGGGAGGGGGCCTCCTACGAGCAGTACTTC,CASNWGEGASYEQYF
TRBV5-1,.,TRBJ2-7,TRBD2,TGCGCCAGCAGCCCCCGGACTAGCGGGAGTAGGACGGGCGAGCAGTACTTC,CASSPRTSGSRTGEQYF
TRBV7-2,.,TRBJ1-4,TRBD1,TGTGCCAGCAGCCAAGTCCGGGACAGGGAAAAACTGTTTTTT,CASSQVRDREKLFF
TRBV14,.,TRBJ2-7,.,TGTGCCAGCAGCCATTTGGGGAGTACCTACGAGCAGTACTTC,CASSHLGSTYEQYF
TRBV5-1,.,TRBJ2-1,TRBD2,TGCGCCAGCAGCTCTCTAGCGGGAGGTCAGTACAATGAGCAGTTCTTC,CASSSLAGGQYNEQFF
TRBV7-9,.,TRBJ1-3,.,TGTGCCAGCAGCGCCAGGGGCGGGAGCTCTGGAAACACCATATATTTT,CASSARGGSSGNTIYF
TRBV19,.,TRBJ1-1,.,TGTGCCAGTGGCATCGACCGGAACACTGAAGCTTTCTTT,CASGIDRNTEAFF
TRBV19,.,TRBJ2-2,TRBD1,TGTGCCAGTAGGGGACAGGGGAACACCGGGGAGCTGTTTTTT,CASRGQGNTGELFF
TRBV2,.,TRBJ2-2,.,TGTGCCAGCACAAGCGGCGGGGAGCTGTTTTTT,CASTSGGELFF
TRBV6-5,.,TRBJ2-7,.,TGTGCCAGCAGTTACTCGGACAGTGCGGACTCCTACGAGCAGTACTTC,CASSYSDSADSYEQYF
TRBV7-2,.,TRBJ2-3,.,TGTGCCAGCAGCTTAACGGGATATACGCAGTATTTT,CASSLTGYTQYF
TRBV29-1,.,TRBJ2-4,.,TGCAGCGCCCTGTTTTGGGAGGGGGCAGCGCTTTTC,CSALFWEGAALF
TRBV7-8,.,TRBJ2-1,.,TGTGCCAGCAGCCTGGACTCGAGGGGCTACTACAATGAGCAGTTCTTC,CASSLDSRGYYNEQFF
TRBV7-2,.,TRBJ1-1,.,TGTGCCAGCAGCTTAGGCCCTCCGACGCTGAACACTGAAGCTTTCTTT,CASSLGPPTLNTEAFF
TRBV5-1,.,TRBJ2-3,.,TGCGCCAGCAGCTTGAGGACGGGCGGGGGCCCAGATACGCAGTATTTT,CASSLRTGGGPDTQYF
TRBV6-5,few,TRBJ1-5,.,TGTGCCAGCAGTCAGGACGCAGACAATCAGCCCCAGCATTTT,CASSQDADNQPQHF
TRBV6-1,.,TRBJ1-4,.,TGTGCCAGCAGTGACCTCTACGGAACTAATGAAAAACTGTTTTTT,CASSDLYGTNEKLFF
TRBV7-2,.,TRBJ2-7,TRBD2,TGTGCCAGCAGCCCTGGGACTAGCGGGAGGGTCCTACGAGGGCAGTACTTC,CASSPGTSGRVLRGQYF
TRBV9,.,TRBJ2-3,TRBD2,TGTGCCAGCAGCGCACATGGGACTAGCGGAACCACAGATACGCAGTATTTT,CASSAHGTSGTTDTQYF
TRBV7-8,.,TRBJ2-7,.,TGTGCCAGCAGCTTATCGTACGAGCAGTACTTC,CASSLSYEQYF
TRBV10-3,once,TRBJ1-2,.,TGTGCCATCAAGGGCGCTGGACTGGGGTATGGCTACACCTTC,CAIKGAGLGYGYTF
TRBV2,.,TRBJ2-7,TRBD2,TGTGCCAGCAGTGGACTAGCGGGATATTACGAGCAGTACTTC,CASSGLAGYYEQYF
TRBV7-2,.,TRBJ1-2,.,TGTGCCAGCAGCTTAGTCCCCGCCGAGGGCATCTTC,CASSLVPAEGIF
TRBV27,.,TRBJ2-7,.,TGTGCCAGCAGTCCCTCCCGAGGGCAGCAGAACGAGCAGTACTTC,CASSPSRGQQNEQYF
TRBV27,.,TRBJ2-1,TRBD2,TGTGCCAGCAGTTTACCGGGACTAGCTGAGCAGTTCTTC,CASSLPGLAEQFF
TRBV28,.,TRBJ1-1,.,TGTGCCAGCAGCCCGACCTGGGGTCCTCGGACTGAAGCTTTCTTT,CASSPTWGPRTEAFF
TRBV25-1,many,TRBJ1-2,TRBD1,TGTGCCAGCAGCCGCGGACAGGGCTACTATGGCTACACCTTC,CASSRGQGYYGYTF
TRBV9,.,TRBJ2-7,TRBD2,TGTGCCAGCAGCGACTTGGTAGAAGCGGGAGGGCCGAACGAGCAGTACTTC,CASSDLVEAGGPNEQYF
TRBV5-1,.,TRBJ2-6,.,TGCGCCAGCAGCTTGAAGAACAGGGCGGACGTCCTGACTTTC,CASSLKNRADVLTF
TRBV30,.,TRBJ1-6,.,TGTGCCTGGAACAGGTTGAATTCACCCCTCCACTTT,CAWNRLNSPLHF
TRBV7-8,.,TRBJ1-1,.,TGTGCCAGCAGCTTATATGACAGAACGAACACTGAAGCTTTCTTT,CASSLYDRTNTEAFF
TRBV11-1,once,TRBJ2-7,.,TGTGCCAGCAGCTTAAGGGACATAGGCTCCTACGAGCAGTACTTC,CASSLRDIGSYEQYF
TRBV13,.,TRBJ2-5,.,TGTGCCAGCAGCTTAAGCGGTCAAGAGACCCAGTACTTC,CASSLSGQETQYF
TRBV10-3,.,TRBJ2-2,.,TGTGCCATCAGTGAGTCGAACACCGGGGAGCTGTTTTTT,CAISESNTGELFF
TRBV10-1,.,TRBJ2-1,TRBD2,TGCGCCAGCAGTGGCACTAGCGGGAGTTACAATGAGCAGTTCTTC,CASSGTSGSYNEQFF
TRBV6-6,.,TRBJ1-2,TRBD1,TGTGCCAGCAGTGGGACAGGGGTTGGCTACACCTTC,CASSGTGVGYTF
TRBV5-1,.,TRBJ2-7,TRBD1,TGCGCCAGCAAAAAAGCCGACAGGGGTTTTGACGAGCAGTACTTC,CASKKADRGFDEQYF
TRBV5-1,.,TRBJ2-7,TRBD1,TGCGCCAGCGGCACCGAGGGGGGACAGGCATATGACGAGCAGTACTTC,CASGTEGGQAYDEQYF
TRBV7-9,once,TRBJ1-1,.,TGTGCCAGCAGCTTAGACAGGGCGGTATGGATGAACACTGAAGCTTTCTTT,CASSLDRAVWMNTEAFF